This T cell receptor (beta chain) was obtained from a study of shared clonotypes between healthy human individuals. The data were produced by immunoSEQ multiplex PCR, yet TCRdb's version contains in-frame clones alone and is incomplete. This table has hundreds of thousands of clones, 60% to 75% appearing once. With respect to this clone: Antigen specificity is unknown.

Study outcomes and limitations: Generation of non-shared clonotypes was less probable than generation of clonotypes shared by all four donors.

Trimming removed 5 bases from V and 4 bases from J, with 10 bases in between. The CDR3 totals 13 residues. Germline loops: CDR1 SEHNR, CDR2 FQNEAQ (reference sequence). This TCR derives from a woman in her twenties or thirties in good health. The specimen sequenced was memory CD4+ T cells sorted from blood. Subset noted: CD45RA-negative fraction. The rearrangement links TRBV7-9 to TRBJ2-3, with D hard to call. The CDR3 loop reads CASSPPPADTQYF. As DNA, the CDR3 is TGTGCCAGCAGCCCTCCCCCCGCAGATACGCAGTATTTT. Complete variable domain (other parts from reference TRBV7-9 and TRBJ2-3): DTGVSQNPRHKITKRGQNVTFRCDPISEHNRLYWYRQTLGQGPEFLTYFQNEAQLEKSRLLSDRFSAERPKGSFSTLEIQRTEQGDSAMYLCASSPPPADTQYFGPGTRLTVL.